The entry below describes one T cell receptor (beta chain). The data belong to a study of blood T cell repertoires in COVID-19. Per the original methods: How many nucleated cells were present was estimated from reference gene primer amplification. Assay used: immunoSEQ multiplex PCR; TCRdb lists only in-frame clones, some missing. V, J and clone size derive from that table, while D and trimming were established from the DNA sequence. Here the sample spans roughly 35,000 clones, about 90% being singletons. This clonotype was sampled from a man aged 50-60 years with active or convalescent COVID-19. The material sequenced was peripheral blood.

For the CDR3, the DNA is TGCGCCAGCAGTCCCCCTCGCGGGGCCGAGCAGTACTTC. Its translation: CASSPPRGAEQYF. The V call is TRBV23-1, the J call TRBJ2-7, with D maybe TRBD2 (6 bases). Being an ORF, TRBV23-1 has a function that is uncertain. The CDR3 contains 13 residues. Between the trimmed V and J ends, which lost 4 bases and 6 bases, there was a span of 13 bases.